This TCR beta chain is from a study of T cell repertoires in cytomegalovirus infection. In the study overall: Public TCR beta signatures were indicative of both CMV infection and a matching HLA type. The study's findings and limits: Frequencies of public TCR beta families were cumulated, and this identified carriers of CMV plus the relevant HLA.

TCRdb redid the calling of the reads with MiXCR, one entry per CDR3 protein. The sample contains 900,000 to 950,000 distinct CDR3 sequences, around 30% of which appear only once. V lost 7 bases to trimming and J lost 1 base, with 16 bases between them. Looked up from germline, CDR1 is LNHDA and CDR2 is SQIVND (reference sequence). The CDR3 is 15 residues long. A note on this clonotype: Its antigen remains unknown.

The rearrangement links TRBV19 to TRBJ1-1; tentatively, D is TRBD1 (5 bases). This sequence originates from a human donor in good health (CMV status not recorded). Some clones in this sample may be carry-over from other donors' samples. Sample: cultured CD8+ T cells from PBMCs, taken from culture after CMV antigen stimulation. CDR3: CASNFGGLSNTEAFF. CDR3 in DNA: TGTGCCAGTAATTTCGGGGGACTGTCGAACACTGAAGCTTTCTTT.